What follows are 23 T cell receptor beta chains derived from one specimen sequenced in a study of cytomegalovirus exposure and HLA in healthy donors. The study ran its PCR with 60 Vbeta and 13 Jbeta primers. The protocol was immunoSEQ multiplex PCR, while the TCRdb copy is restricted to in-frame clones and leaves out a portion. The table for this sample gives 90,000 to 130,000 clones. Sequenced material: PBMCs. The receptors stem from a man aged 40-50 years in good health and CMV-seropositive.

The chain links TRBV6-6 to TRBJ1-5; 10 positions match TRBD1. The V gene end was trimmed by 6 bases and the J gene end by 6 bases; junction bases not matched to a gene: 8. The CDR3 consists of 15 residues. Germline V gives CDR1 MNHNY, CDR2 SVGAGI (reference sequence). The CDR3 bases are TGTGCCAGCAGGCACGGGACAGGGGTTGGTCAGCCCCAGCATTTT. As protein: CASRHGTGVGQPQHF.

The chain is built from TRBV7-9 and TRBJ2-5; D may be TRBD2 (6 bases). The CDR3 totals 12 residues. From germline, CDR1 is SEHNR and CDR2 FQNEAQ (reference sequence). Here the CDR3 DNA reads TGTGCAGAAGGAAGGGGAGGAAAGACCCAGTACTTC. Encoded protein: CAEGRGGKTQYF.

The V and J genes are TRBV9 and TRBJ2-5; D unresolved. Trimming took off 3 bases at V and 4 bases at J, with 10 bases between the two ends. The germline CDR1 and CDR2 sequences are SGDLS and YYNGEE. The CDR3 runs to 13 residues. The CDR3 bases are TGTGCCAGCAGCGCGCTCCTAGGAGAGACCCAGTACTTC. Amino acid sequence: CASSALLGETQYF.

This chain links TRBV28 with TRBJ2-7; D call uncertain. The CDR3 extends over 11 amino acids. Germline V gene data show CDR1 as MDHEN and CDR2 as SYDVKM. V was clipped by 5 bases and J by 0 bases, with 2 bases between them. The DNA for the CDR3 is TGTGCCAGCAGTCGCTCCTACGAGCAGTACTTC. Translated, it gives CASSRSYEQYF.

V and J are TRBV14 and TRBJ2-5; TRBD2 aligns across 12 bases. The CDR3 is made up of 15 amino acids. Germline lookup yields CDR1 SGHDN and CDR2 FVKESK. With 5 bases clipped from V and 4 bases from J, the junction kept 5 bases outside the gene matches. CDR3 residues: CASSFGLAGIETQYF. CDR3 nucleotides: TGTGCCAGCAGCTTCGGACTAGCGGGAATAGAGACCCAGTACTTC.

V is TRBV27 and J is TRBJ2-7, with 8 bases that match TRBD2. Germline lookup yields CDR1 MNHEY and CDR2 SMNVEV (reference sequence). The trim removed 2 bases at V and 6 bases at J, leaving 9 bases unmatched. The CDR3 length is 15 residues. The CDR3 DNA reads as TGTGCCAGCAGTTTAACGGCGGGAGGAAAAACCGAGCAGTACTTC. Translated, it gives CASSLTAGGKTEQYF.

The CDR3 sequence: CASSEFGQGSYEQYF. The DNA of the CDR3 is TGCGCCAGCAGTGAGTTCGGACAGGGGAGTTACGAGCAGTACTTC. This sequence joins TRBV10-1 and TRBJ2-7, with 9 bases that match TRBD1. With V trimmed by 1 base and J by 4 bases, 5 bases remained unmatched. Per the germline V gene, CDR1 is WNHNN and CDR2 is SYGVQD (reference sequence). This CDR3 is built from 15 residues.

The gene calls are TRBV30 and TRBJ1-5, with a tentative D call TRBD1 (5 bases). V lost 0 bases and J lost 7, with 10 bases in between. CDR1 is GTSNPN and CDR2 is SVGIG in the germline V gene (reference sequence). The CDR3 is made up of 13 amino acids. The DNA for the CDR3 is TGTGCCTGGAGTGTCAGGGAAGGGCAGCCCCAGCATTTT. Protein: CAWSVREGQPQHF.

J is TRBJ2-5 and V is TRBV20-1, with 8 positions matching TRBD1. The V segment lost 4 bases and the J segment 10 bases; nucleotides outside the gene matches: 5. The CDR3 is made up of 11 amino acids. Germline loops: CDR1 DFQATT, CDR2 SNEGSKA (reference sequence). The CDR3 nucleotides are TGCAGTGCTACGGACAGGGAGGACCAGTACTTC. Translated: CSATDREDQYF.

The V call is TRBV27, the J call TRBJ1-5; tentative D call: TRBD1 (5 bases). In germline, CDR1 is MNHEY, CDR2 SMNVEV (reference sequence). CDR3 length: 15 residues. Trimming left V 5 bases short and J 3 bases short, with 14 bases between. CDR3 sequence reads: CASSPGGLTNQPQHF. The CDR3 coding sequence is TGTGCCAGCAGTCCGGGGGGGTTGACCAATCAGCCCCAGCATTTT.

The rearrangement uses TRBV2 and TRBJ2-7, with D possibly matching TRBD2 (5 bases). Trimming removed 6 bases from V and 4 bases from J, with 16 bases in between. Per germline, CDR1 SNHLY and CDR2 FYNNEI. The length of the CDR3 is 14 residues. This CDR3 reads CASRRSGLVYEQYF. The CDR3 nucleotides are TGTGCCAGCAGACGCAGCGGCCTGGTGTACGAGCAGTACTTC.

The CDR3: CATSRVRPRADTQYF. The CDR3 DNA reads as TGTGCCACCAGCAGAGTACGCCCGAGGGCAGATACGCAGTATTTT. The rearrangement links TRBV15 to TRBJ2-3; tentatively, D is TRBD2 (5 bases). This CDR3 is 15 amino acids long. V shed 1 base and J shed 4 bases, with 12 bases lying between them. CDR1 LNHNV and CDR2 YYDKDF come from the germline V gene (reference sequence).

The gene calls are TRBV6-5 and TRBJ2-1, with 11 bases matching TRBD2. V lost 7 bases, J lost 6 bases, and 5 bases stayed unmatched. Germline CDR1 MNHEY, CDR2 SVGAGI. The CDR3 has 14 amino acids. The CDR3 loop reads CASTGLAGLNEQFF. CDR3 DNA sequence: TGTGCCAGCACTGGACTAGCGGGCCTCAATGAGCAGTTCTTC.

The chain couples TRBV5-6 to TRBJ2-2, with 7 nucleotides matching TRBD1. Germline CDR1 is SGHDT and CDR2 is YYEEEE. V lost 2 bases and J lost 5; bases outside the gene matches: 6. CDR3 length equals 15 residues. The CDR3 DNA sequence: TGTGCCAGCAGCTTCTCACAGGGGATGACCGGGGAGCTGTTTTTT. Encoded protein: CASSFSQGMTGELFF.

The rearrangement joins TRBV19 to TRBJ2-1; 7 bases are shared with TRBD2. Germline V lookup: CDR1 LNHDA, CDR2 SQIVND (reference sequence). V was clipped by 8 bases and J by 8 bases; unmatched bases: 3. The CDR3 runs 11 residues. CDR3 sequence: CASAGAYEQFF. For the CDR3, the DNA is TGTGCCAGTGCGGGAGCATATGAGCAGTTCTTC. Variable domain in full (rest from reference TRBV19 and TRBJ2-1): DGGITQSPKYLFRKEGQNVTLSCEQNLNHDAMYWYRQDPGQGLRLIYYSQIVNDFQKGDIAEGYSVSREKKESFPLTVTSAQKNPTAFYLCASAGAYEQFFGPGTRLTVL.

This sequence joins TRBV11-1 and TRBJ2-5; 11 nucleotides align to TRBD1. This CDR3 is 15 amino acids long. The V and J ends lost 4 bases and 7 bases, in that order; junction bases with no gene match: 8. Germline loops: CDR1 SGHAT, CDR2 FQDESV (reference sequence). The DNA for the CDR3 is TGTGCCAGCAGCTCATGGACAGGGGGCCGGGGGACCCAGTACTTC. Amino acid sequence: CASSSWTGGRGTQYF.

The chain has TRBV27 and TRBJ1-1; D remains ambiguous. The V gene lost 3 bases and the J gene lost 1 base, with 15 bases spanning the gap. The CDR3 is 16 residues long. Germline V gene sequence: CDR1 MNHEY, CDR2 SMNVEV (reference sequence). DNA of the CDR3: TGTGCCAGCAGTTTGGCGTACAGACCGGCGAACACTGAAGCTTTCTTT. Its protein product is CASSLAYRPANTEAFF.

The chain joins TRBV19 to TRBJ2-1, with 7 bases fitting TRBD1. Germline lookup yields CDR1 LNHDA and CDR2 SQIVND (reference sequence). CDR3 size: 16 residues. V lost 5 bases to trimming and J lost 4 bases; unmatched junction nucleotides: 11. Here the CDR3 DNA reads TGTGCCAGTAGTGTCCGACAGGGCCAATCTTACAATGAGCAGTTCTTC. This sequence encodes CASSVRQGQSYNEQFF.

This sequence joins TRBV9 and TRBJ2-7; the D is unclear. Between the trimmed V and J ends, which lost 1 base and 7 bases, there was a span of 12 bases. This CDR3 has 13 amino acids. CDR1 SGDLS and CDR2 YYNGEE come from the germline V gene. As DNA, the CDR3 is TGTGCCAGCAGCGTATCCGAGAACCCAGAGCAGTACTTC. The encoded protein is CASSVSENPEQYF.

The CDR3 spells CASSSTGYSYEQYF. CDR3 bases: TGTGCCAGTAGTTCCACAGGATACTCCTACGAGCAGTACTTC. This chain uses TRBV19 with TRBJ2-7, with D perhaps TRBD1 (5 bases). V was cut by 5 bases and J by 0 bases, with 11 bases left in between. Germline V gene sequence: CDR1 LNHDA, CDR2 SQIVND (reference sequence). The CDR3 runs 14 residues.

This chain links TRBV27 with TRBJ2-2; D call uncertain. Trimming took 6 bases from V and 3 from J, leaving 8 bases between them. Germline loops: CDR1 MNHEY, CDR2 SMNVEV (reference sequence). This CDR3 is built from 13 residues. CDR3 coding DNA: TGTGCCAGCAGCTTCACTTACACCGGGGAGCTGTTTTTT. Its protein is CASSFTYTGELFF.

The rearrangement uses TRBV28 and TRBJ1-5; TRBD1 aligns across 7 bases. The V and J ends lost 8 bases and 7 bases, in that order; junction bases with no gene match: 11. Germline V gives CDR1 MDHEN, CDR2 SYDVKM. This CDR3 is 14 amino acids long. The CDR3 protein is CASRTTGLGQPQHF. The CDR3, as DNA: TGTGCCAGCCGAACGACAGGGTTGGGCCAGCCCCAGCATTTT.

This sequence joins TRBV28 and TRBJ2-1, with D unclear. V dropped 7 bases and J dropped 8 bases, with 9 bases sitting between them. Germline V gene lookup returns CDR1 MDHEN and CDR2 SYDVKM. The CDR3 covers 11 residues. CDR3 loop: CASKIRDEQFF. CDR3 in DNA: TGTGCCAGCAAAATTCGGGATGAGCAGTTCTTC.